The 24 T cell receptor beta chains reported below all come from one sample, sequenced in a study of cytomegalovirus exposure and HLA in healthy donors. Primers for the PCR totalled 60 Vbeta and 13 Jbeta. Produced via immunoSEQ multiplex PCR; TCRdb's table is partial and in-frame only. The sample consists of 130,000 to 150,000 clones, approximately 84% of them appearing once. The sequenced material came from PBMCs. These receptors all stem from a woman aged 60 to 75 in good health and CMV-seropositive.

The chain employs TRBV18 and TRBJ2-1; maybe TRBD2 (5 bases). The length of the CDR3 is 12 residues. Germline assignment: CDR1 KGHSH and CDR2 LQKENI. Deletions cut 3 bases from V and 7 bases from J, with 7 bases between. CDR3 residues: CASSPPGNEQFF. CDR3 bases: TGTGCCAGCTCACCCCCGGGGAATGAGCAGTTCTTC.

This clone was observed a few times. The V and J genes are TRBV10-2 and TRBJ1-5; the D gene is possibly TRBD1 (6 bases). V was shortened by 0 bases and J by 9 bases, with 9 bases between the two germline ends. The CDR3 runs to 13 residues. Germline V gives CDR1 WSHSY, CDR2 SAAADI. CDR3 residues: CASSESKDRPQHF. The DNA for the CDR3 is TGCGCCAGCAGTGAGTCGAAGGACAGGCCCCAGCATTTT.

The J gene is TRBJ1-3, the V gene TRBV29-1, with 9 positions matching TRBD1. In germline, CDR1 is SQVTM, CDR2 ANQGSEA. V trimming: 7 bases; J trimming: 4 bases; junction bases outside the gene matches: 8. The CDR3 totals 14 residues. The DNA of the CDR3 is TGCAGCGGGATAGACAGGGGGACAGGAAACACCATATATTTT. This translates into CSGIDRGTGNTIYF.

This chain joins TRBV7-2 and TRBJ2-1, with D tentatively TRBD2 (6 bases). V was pared by 2 bases and J by 7 bases, with 9 bases between. Germline V gene sequence: CDR1 SGHTA, CDR2 FQGNSA. This CDR3 spans 13 amino acids. CDR3 sequence reads: CASSLTGGNEQFF. The CDR3 nucleotides are TGTGCCAGCAGCTTAACCGGGGGAAATGAGCAGTTCTTC.

The V and J genes are TRBV4-1 and TRBJ1-3, with TRBD1 matching 8 bases. The CDR3 has 14 residues. Germline CDR1 MGHRA, CDR2 YSYEKL. J lost 3 bases, V lost 4 bases, and 2 bases had no gene match. The CDR3: CASSPTGVGNTIYF. The CDR3 region has the DNA TGCGCCAGCAGCCCGACAGGGGTTGGAAACACCATATATTTT.

This clone has a handful of counts. The rearrangement links TRBV30 to TRBJ1-4; a weak D match, TRBD1 (5 bases). V gave up 5 bases and J gave up 4 bases, with 11 bases separating them. Germline loops: CDR1 GTSNPN, CDR2 SVGIG (reference sequence). The CDR3 spans 13 residues. The CDR3 DNA is TGTGCCTGGTCCAGGGATCTTAATGAAAAACTGTTTTTT. It codes for CAWSRDLNEKLFF.

This clone has more than one count but fewer than ten. The J gene is TRBJ2-3, the V gene TRBV25-1, with D maybe TRBD1 (6 bases). Deletions cut 6 bases from V and 1 base from J, with 8 bases between. The CDR3 is 13 amino acids. Germline CDR1 MGHDK, CDR2 SYGVNS. DNA of the CDR3: TGTGCCAGCAGACAGGGAGGCACAGATACGCAGTATTTT. Amino acid sequence: CASRQGGTDTQYF.

The CDR3 DNA reads TGTGCCAGCAGTCCGGGACAGGGTTACGGATCGGGACGCGACGAGCAGTACTTC. Translating gives CASSPGQGYGSGRDEQYF. This chain connects TRBV27 to TRBJ2-7; 9 bases are shared with TRBD1. Germline loops: CDR1 MNHEY, CDR2 SMNVEV (reference sequence). The CDR3 extends over 18 amino acids. V trimming: 5 bases; J trimming: 5 bases; junction bases outside the gene matches: 19.

This clone was recorded only once. J is TRBJ1-5 and V is TRBV28; perhaps TRBD1 as D (5 bases). The CDR3 sequence is 15 residues long. V lost 5 bases and J 5 bases, leaving 16 bases between the germline ends. Germline CDR1 MDHEN, CDR2 SYDVKM. The CDR3 loop is CASSPHRGGYQPQHF. In nucleotides, the CDR3 is TGTGCCAGCAGTCCTCACCGCGGGGGTTATCAGCCCCAGCATTTT.

The chain uses TRBV6-5 and TRBJ2-2; D is possibly TRBD2 (5 bases). V was pared by 8 bases and J by 0 bases, with 7 bases between. Germline CDR1 reads MNHEY; CDR2 reads SVGAGI. The CDR3 runs to 13 residues. For the CDR3, the DNA is TGTGCCAGCCGGGGAGCGAACACCGGGGAGCTGTTTTTT. It yields the protein CASRGANTGELFF.

The chain has TRBV11-1 and TRBJ2-1; a weak D match, TRBD1 (6 bases). The CDR3 runs 14 residues. In germline, CDR1 is SGHAT, CDR2 FQDESV (reference sequence). The V end was cut by 5 bases, the J end by 5 bases, with 13 bases between. The CDR3 loop reads CASSRRGNNNEQFF. In DNA, the CDR3 is TGTGCCAGCAGCCGAAGGGGGAACAACAATGAGCAGTTCTTC. The whole variable domain, remainder taken from reference TRBV11-1 and TRBJ2-1, is EAEVAQSPRYKITEKSQAVAFWCDPISGHATLYWYRQILGQGPELLVQFQDESVVDDSQLPKDRFSAERLKGVDSTLKIQPAELGDSAMYLCASSRRGNNNEQFFGPGTRLTVL.

CDR3 in DNA: TGCAGCGTGTCCGACCCGGGACAGACGAATCAGCCCCAGCATTTT. Its translation is CSVSDPGQTNQPQHF. The genes are TRBV29-1 and TRBJ1-5, with 7 bases fitting TRBD1. The CDR3 sequence is 15 residues long. Germline V gene sequence: CDR1 SQVTM, CDR2 ANQGSEA. With 6 bases clipped from V and 4 bases from J, the junction kept 12 bases outside the gene matches.

The chain combines TRBV30 with TRBJ2-5; D is undetermined. CDR1 and CDR2 (germline): GTSNPN, SVGIG (reference sequence). V lost 1 base and J lost 5, with 11 bases in between. CDR3 length: 13 amino acids. The CDR3 here is CAWSGALRETQYF. The CDR3 nucleotides are TGTGCCTGGAGTGGGGCCCTAAGGGAGACCCAGTACTTC.

This clone appeared a few times. The rearrangement links TRBV5-1 to TRBJ2-7; 8 bases are shared with TRBD1. Germline loops: CDR1 SGHRS, CDR2 YFSETQ. The CDR3 loop spans 13 amino acids. J was trimmed by 3 bases and V by 6 bases; bases with no gene match: 5. The CDR3 region has the DNA TGCGCCAGCAACCTGGGACAGGACTACGAGCAGTACTTC. Encoded protein: CASNLGQDYEQYF.

This clone was counted between two and nine times. The J gene is TRBJ2-7, the V gene TRBV18; maybe TRBD2 (6 bases). The V end lost 4 bases, the J end lost 5 bases, and 6 bases lay between the germline ends. Germline V gives CDR1 KGHSH, CDR2 LQKENI. This CDR3 is built from 11 residues. The CDR3 DNA sequence: TGTGCCAGCTCACGGGGGGACGAGCAGTACTTC. Translation: CASSRGDEQYF.

As regards this clone: The junction shows a germline mismatch at one end, possibly a read error. CDR3 nucleotide sequence: TGTGCCAGTAGTCCTCGGACAGGGAGCTATGACTACACCTTC. Protein sequence: CASSPRTGSYDYTF. The rearrangement joins TRBV19 to TRBJ1-2; 8 bases agree with TRBD1. CDR3 size: 14 residues. Germline V lookup: CDR1 LNHDA, CDR2 SQIVND (reference sequence). Full variable domain (outside the CDR3, taken from reference TRBV19 and TRBJ1-2): DGGITQSPKYLFRKEGQNVTLSCEQNLNHDAMYWYRQDPGQGLRLIYYSQIVNDFQKGDIAEGYSVSREKKESFPLTVTSAQKNPTAFYLCASSPRTGSYDYTFGSGTRLTVV.

The V call is TRBV27, the J call TRBJ2-3, with TRBD1 as a possible D gene (5 bases). The V end was cut by 5 bases, the J end by 2 bases, with 11 bases between. Germline V gives CDR1 MNHEY, CDR2 SMNVEV (reference sequence). The CDR3 totals 14 residues. The CDR3 is CASSLMTDTDTQYF. For the CDR3, the DNA is TGTGCCAGCAGTCTTATGACAGACACAGATACGCAGTATTTT.

V usage is TRBV5-1 and J usage is TRBJ2-3, with 15 nucleotides matching TRBD2. This CDR3 is built from 18 residues. Germline V gene lookup returns CDR1 SGHRS and CDR2 YFSETQ. Germline trimming cut 4 bases from V and 2 bases from J; bases unmatched to any gene: 8. CDR3 region: CASSPYGTSGRITDTQYF. In nucleotides, the CDR3 is TGCGCCAGCAGCCCTTACGGGACTAGCGGGAGGATCACAGATACGCAGTATTTT.

V usage is TRBV19 and J usage is TRBJ1-5; D is perhaps TRBD1 (5 bases). Germline CDR1 reads LNHDA; CDR2 reads SQIVND (reference sequence). V shed 5 bases and J shed 6 bases, with 17 bases lying between them. The length of the CDR3 is 15 residues. For the CDR3, the DNA is TGTGCCAGTAGTCCTCGGTCAGGGTATGGTCAGCCCCAGCATTTT. It translates to CASSPRSGYGQPQHF.

The chain employs TRBV5-4 and TRBJ2-3, with D possibly TRBD2 on 6 matching bases. V lost 6 bases to trimming and J lost 2 bases, with 19 bases between them. The CDR3 contains 16 residues. In germline, CDR1 is SGHNT, CDR2 YYREEE (reference sequence). CDR3 in amino acids: CASTARSGWDTDTQYF. Here the CDR3 DNA reads TGTGCCAGCACCGCTCGGAGCGGGTGGGACACAGATACGCAGTATTTT.

The DNA for the CDR3 is TGTGCCAGCAGTCCCCCGGACAGGGGCTCCGAGCAGTACTTC. Its protein product is CASSPPDRGSEQYF. This chain links TRBV28 with TRBJ2-7; TRBD1 agrees at 9 bases. Germline V CDR1 and CDR2: MDHEN, SYDVKM. CDR3 size: 14 residues. With V trimmed by 5 bases and J by 6 bases, 8 bases remained unmatched. Drawing the rest from reference TRBV28 and TRBJ2-7, the complete variable domain is DVKVTQSSRYLVKRTGEKVFLECVQDMDHENMFWYRQDPGLGLRLIYFSYDVKMKEKGDIPEGYSVSREKKERFSLILESASTNQTSMYLCASSPPDRGSEQYFGPGTRLTVT.

The rearrangement links TRBV28 to TRBJ2-1; 9 bases are a match to TRBD2. In germline, CDR1 is MDHEN, CDR2 SYDVKM. This CDR3 has 17 amino acids. The V segment lost 1 base and the J segment 14 bases; nucleotides outside the gene matches: 18. The CDR3 sequence: CASSLFLAGSPLGREFF. The CDR3 coding sequence is TGTGCCAGCAGTTTATTCCTAGCGGGGAGCCCCTTGGGGAGAGAGTTCTTC.

The chain recombines TRBV18 with TRBJ2-5; 8 bases agree with TRBD2. The CDR3 has 19 residues. With 3 bases clipped from V and 5 bases from J, the junction kept 20 bases outside the gene matches. Germline V CDR1 and CDR2: KGHSH, LQKENI. CDR3 DNA: TGTGCCAGCTCACCGTCCCCACTCGATTTGCGGGAGGAGGGGGAGACCCAGTACTTC. Residues: CASSPSPLDLREEGETQYF. The full variable domain, its missing parts supplied by reference TRBV18 and TRBJ2-5, is NAGVMQNPRHLVRRRGQEARLRCSPMKGHSHVYWYRQLPEEGLKFMVYLQKENIIDESGMPKERFSAEFPKEGPSILRIQQVVRGDSAAYFCASSPSPLDLREEGETQYFGPGTRLLVL.

The chain has TRBV5-5 and TRBJ1-4; 10 nucleotides line up with TRBD1. CDR3 length: 15 residues. Trimming at V came to 4 bases and at J to 6 bases, leaving 6 bases not matched to a gene. In germline, CDR1 is SGHKS, CDR2 YYEKEE (reference sequence). CDR3 DNA: TGTGCCAGCAGCCCTGACAGGGGGCGGCATGAAAAACTGTTTTTT. As protein: CASSPDRGRHEKLFF.